Shown below are 3 T cell receptor beta chains from a single sample sequenced in a study of CD8+CD57+ T cells in acquired aplastic anemia. Selection for sequencing was limited to patients who had shown CD8+CD57+ cell expansion by flow cytometry. The study profiled TCR beta VDJ and CDR3 using genomic DNA as template. TCRdb fed the reads into MiXCR, producing one record per CDR3 protein. The sample carries fewer than 250,000 distinct CDR3 sequences, roughly 50% recorded once. Sequencing was done on a sample of sorted CD4+, CD8+, or CD8+CD57+ T cells (not recorded which) from PBMCs. Receptor source: a human donor with aplastic anemia.

J is TRBJ1-6 and V is TRBV7-6, with D hard to call. With 1 base removed from V and 11 bases from J, the gap between germline ends came to 9 bases. CDR3 size: 13 residues. The germline V gene has CDR1 SGHVS and CDR2 FNYEAQ. CDR3 region: CASSLGSATPLHF. CDR3 DNA: TGTGCCAGCAGCTTAGGTTCCGCCACACCCCTCCACTTT.

The chain recombines TRBV20-1 with TRBJ1-6, with unresolved D. The CDR3 sequence is 14 residues long. The germline CDR1 and CDR2 sequences are DFQATT and SNEGSKA (reference sequence). Trimming removed 6 bases from V and 10 bases from J, with 19 bases in between. CDR3 nucleotides: TGCAGTGCAGCTCCTCCGTCATCGAAGTCACCCCTCCACTTT. Amino acids: CSAAPPSSKSPLHF.

The table lists this clonotype with a count of one. V is TRBV5-1 and J is TRBJ2-5; 8 nucleotides align to TRBD1. CDR1 and CDR2 (germline): SGHRS, YFSETQ. Germline trimming cut 4 bases from V and 1 base from J; bases unmatched to any gene: 3. CDR3 length equals 14 residues. The CDR3 sequence: CASSPGQGQETQYF. As DNA, the CDR3 is TGCGCCAGCAGCCCTGGACAGGGCCAAGAGACCCAGTACTTC.